These 2 T cell receptor beta chains share one sample of origin, sequenced in a study of shared clonotypes between healthy human individuals. Measured with immunoSEQ multiplex PCR; TCRdb has only the in-frame clones, and not every one. The profile shows approximately 500,000 clones, 70% to 85% of them singletons. The sequenced sample was PBMCs. The receptors originated from a middle-aged woman in good health. Some clones in this sample may be carry-over from other donors' samples.

In regard to this clone: One base away lies a much larger clone, so this may be a sequencing read error. The sample has other DNA sequences that encode this CDR3 too. V usage is TRBV6-6 and J usage is TRBJ2-7; the match to TRBD2 covers 10 bases. CDR3 length: 15 amino acids. With V trimmed by 5 bases and J by 3 bases, 7 bases remained unmatched. The germline V gene has CDR1 MNHNY and CDR2 SVGAGI (reference sequence). The CDR3 nucleotides are TGTGCCAGCAGTCCCAAACTAGCGGGACTCTACGAGCAGTACTTC. This sequence encodes CASSPKLAGLYEQYF.

The chain has TRBV11-3 and TRBJ2-7; 9 bases match TRBD2. CDR3 length: 13 amino acids. Germline loops: CDR1 SGHNT, CDR2 YENEEA. V shed 1 base, J shed 10 bases, and the junction held 5 bases outside the gene matches. The CDR3 nucleotides are TGTGCCAGCAGCTTAGTCGCTAGCGGGAAACAGTACTTC. Translation: CASSLVASGKQYF.